The entry below describes one T cell receptor (beta chain). Its antigen is undetermined. Sequencing used immunoSEQ multiplex PCR; TCRdb keeps in-frame clones, though not all of them. The table includes about 110,000 clones, around 93% detected once. The record originates from a study of CD4+ T cells in melanoma. Whole-study results and caveats: Reportedly, melanoma neoantigen-specific CD4+ T cells showed varied differentiation states.

The germline V gene encodes CDR1 MNHEY and CDR2 SMNVEV (reference sequence). The CDR3 runs to 18 residues. V dropped 6 bases and J dropped 4; count of bases not matched to a gene: 13. The specimen sequenced was peripheral blood. The clonotype was recovered from a human donor with melanoma. The rearrangement uses TRBV27 and TRBJ2-5, with TRBD2 matching over 14 bases. This chain's CDR3 is CASRGGLAGVFFGETQYF. The CDR3 nucleotides are TGTGCCAGCAGGGGGGGACTAGCGGGGGTTTTCTTTGGAGAGACCCAGTACTTC.